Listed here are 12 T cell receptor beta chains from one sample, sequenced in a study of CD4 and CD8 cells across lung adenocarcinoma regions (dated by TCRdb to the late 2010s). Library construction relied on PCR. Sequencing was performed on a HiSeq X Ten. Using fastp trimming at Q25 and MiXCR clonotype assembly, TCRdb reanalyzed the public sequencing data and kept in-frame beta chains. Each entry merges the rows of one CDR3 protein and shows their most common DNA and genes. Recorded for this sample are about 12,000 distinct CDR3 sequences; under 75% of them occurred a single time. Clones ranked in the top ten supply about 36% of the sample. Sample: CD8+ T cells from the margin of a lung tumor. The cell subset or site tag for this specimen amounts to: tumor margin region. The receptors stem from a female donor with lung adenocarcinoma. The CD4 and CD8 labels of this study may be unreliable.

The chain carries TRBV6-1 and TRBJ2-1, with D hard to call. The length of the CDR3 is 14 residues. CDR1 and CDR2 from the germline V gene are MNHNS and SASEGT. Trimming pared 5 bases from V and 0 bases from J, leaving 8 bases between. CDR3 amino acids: CASSKPSSYNEQFF. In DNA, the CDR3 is TGTGCCAGCAGTAAACCCAGCTCCTACAATGAGCAGTTCTTC.

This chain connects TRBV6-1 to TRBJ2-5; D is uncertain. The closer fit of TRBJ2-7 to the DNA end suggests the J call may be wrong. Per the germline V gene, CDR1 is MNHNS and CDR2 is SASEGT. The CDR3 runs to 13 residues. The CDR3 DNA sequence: TGTGCCGCCACGTCCCCAGCTGACTACGAGCAGTACTTC. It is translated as CAATSPADYEQYF.

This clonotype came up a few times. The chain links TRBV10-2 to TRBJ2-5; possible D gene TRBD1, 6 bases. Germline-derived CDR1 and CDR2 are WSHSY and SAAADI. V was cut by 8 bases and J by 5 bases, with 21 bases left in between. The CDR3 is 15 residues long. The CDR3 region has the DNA TGCGCCAGCCGCTCCCAGGGGACGGCCGGGGAGACCCAGTACTTC. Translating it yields CASRSQGTAGETQYF.

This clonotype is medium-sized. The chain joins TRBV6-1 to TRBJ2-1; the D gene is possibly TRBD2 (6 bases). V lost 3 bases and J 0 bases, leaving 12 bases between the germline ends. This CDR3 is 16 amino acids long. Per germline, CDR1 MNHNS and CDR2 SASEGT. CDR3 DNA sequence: TGTGCCAGCAGTGACGGTCAGGGAGGCTCCTACAATGAGCAGTTCTTC. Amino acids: CASSDGQGGSYNEQFF.

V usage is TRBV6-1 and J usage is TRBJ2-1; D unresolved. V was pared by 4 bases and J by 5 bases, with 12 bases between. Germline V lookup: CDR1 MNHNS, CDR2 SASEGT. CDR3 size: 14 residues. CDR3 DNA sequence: TGTGCCAGCAGTGGTTTCACAGTAAACAATGAGCAGTTCTTC. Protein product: CASSGFTVNNEQFF.

CDR3 in amino acids: CASSPRGQSTTNIQYF. For the CDR3, the DNA is TGTGCCAGCAGTCCTAGGGGGCAGTCAACCACAAACATTCAGTATTTT. This chain links TRBV6-1 with TRBJ2-4; 7 bases fit TRBD1. The tail of the sequence fits TRBJ2-3 better, so the J call may be wrong. Per germline, CDR1 MNHNS and CDR2 SASEGT. The CDR3 totals 16 residues.

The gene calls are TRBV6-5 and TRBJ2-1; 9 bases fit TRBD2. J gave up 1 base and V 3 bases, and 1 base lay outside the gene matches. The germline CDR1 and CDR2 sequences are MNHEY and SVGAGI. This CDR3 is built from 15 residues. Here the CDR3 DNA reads TGTGCCAGCAGTTATACTAGCGGGTCCTACAATGAGCAGTTCTTC. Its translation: CASSYTSGSYNEQFF.

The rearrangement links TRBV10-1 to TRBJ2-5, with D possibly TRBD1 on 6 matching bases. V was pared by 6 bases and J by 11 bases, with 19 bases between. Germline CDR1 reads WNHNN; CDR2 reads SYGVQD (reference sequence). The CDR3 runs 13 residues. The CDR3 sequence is CASSPNRVGEQYF. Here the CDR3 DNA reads TGCGCCAGCAGCCCGAACAGGGTCGGGGAGCAGTACTTC.

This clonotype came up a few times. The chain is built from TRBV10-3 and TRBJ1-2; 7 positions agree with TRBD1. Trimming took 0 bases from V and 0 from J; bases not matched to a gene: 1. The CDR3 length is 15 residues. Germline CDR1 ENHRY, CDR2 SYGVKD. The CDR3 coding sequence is TGTGCCATCAGTGAGTCGGGGACAGCTAACTATGGCTACACCTTC. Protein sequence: CAISESGTANYGYTF.

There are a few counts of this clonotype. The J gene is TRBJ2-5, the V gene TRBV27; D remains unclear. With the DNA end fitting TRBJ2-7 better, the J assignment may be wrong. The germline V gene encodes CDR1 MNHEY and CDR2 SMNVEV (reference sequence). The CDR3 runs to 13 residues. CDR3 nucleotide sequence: TGTGCCAGCATCCCCGTCCGCGTGGACGAGCAGTACGTC. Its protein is CASIPVRVDEQYV.

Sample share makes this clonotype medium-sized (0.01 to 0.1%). The CDR3 nucleotides are TGCGCCAGCAGCCCCGGTGGGGCCAACGTCCTGACTTTC. Translation: CASSPGGANVLTF. The chain combines TRBV4-1 with TRBJ2-6, with D unclear. V dropped 4 bases and J dropped 3 bases, with 4 bases sitting between them. Germline V lookup: CDR1 MGHRA, CDR2 YSYEKL. The CDR3 consists of 13 residues.

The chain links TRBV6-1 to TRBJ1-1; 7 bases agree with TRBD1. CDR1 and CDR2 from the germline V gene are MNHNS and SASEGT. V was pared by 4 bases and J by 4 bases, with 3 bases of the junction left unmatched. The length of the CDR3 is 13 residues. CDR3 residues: CASSASGGTEAFF. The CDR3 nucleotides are TGTGCCAGCAGTGCGTCAGGGGGCACTGAAGCTTTCTTT.